This passage covers 16 T cell receptor beta chains from one sample sequenced in a study of graft-versus-host responses after intestinal transplantation. Only in-frame clones appear in the TCRdb table, and some are missing; sequencing was by immunoSEQ multiplex PCR. The sample contains 140,000 or so clones, around nine tenths of which appear only once. Their antigens remain unidentified. The sequences come from unstimulated CD4+ T cells sorted from spleen or lymph node cells, collected before intestinal transplant. The receptors were sampled from a human donor who received an intestinal transplant.

This rearrangement joins TRBV2 to TRBJ2-1; D gene ambiguous. Germline V gives CDR1 SNHLY, CDR2 FYNNEI. V shed 4 bases and J shed 0 bases, with 7 bases lying between them. CDR3 length equals 14 residues. The CDR3 nucleotides are TGTGCCAGCAGTGTAAGAAACTCCTACAATGAGCAGTTCTTC. The encoded protein is CASSVRNSYNEQFF.

The chain is built from TRBV25-1 and TRBJ1-5; D remains ambiguous. The V end was cut by 11 bases, the J end by 5 bases, with 13 bases between. The CDR3 runs 12 residues. Germline V gene lookup returns CDR1 MGHDK and CDR2 SYGVNS. The CDR3 bases are TGTGCCGGCGCCTTCGGGGATCAGCCCCAGCATTTT. Its translation: CAGAFGDQPQHF.

The genes are TRBV6-1 and TRBJ1-5, with a weak D call TRBD1 (5 bases). Germline CDR1 MNHNS, CDR2 SASEGT. V lost 4 bases to trimming and J lost 7 bases, with 11 bases between them. This CDR3 comprises 13 residues. CDR3 nucleotides: TGTGCCAGCAGTGCCGACAGCGGCCAGCCCCAGCATTTT. Translation gives CASSADSGQPQHF.

The sample holds one count of this clone. This chain links TRBV19 with TRBJ2-3; 11 bases match TRBD2. The germline V gene has CDR1 LNHDA and CDR2 SQIVND (reference sequence). Germline trimming cut 3 bases from V and 1 base from J; bases unmatched to any gene: 9. This CDR3 region has 18 residues. The DNA for the CDR3 is TGTGCCAGTAGTATCTTCCCCGGGACTAGCGGTCGCACAGATACGCAGTATTTT. It is translated as CASSIFPGTSGRTDTQYF.

This clone was picked up one time. The chain carries TRBV6-5 and TRBJ2-3; D is perhaps TRBD1 (7 bases). The V gene lost 5 bases and the J gene lost 7 bases, with 16 bases spanning the gap. From germline, CDR1 is MNHEY and CDR2 SVGAGI. The CDR3 is made up of 14 amino acids. The CDR3 sequence: CASSEAGQPHTQYF. As DNA, the CDR3 is TGTGCCAGCAGTGAGGCGGGACAGCCTCATACGCAGTATTTT.

The chain has TRBV19 and TRBJ2-7; 12 bases are a match to TRBD1. The CDR3 covers 15 residues. V lost 2 bases, J lost 6 bases, and 5 bases stayed unmatched. Looked up from germline, CDR1 is LNHDA and CDR2 is SQIVND (reference sequence). The DNA for the CDR3 is TGTGCCAGTAGTATACCGGGACAGGGGGCTATCGAGCAGTACTTC. It yields the protein CASSIPGQGAIEQYF.

This clone turned up a few times. The chain links TRBV19 to TRBJ1-4; weak D call: TRBD1 (6 bases). The V end was cut by 3 bases, the J end by 4 bases, with 9 bases between. The CDR3 runs to 14 residues. The germline V gene has CDR1 LNHDA and CDR2 SQIVND (reference sequence). In nucleotides, the CDR3 is TGTGCCAGTAGTATCGGACAGAATAATGAAAAACTGTTTTTT. Translating gives CASSIGQNNEKLFF.

The chain carries TRBV5-1 and TRBJ2-7; TRBD2 might be the D (7 bases). Deletions cut 6 bases from V and 6 bases from J, with 16 bases between. This CDR3 is built from 13 residues. Germline V gene data show CDR1 as SGHRS and CDR2 as YFSETQ. The CDR3 loop is CASTYGGGAEQYF. For the CDR3, the DNA is TGCGCCAGCACCTACGGTGGGGGGGCCGAGCAGTACTTC.

The V call is TRBV7-2, the J call TRBJ2-7; no firm D call. This CDR3 is built from 14 residues. V was trimmed by 5 bases and J by 3 bases, leaving 14 bases between them. Germline CDR1 is SGHTA and CDR2 is FQGNSA. CDR3 loop: CASSVNRISYEQYF. In DNA, the CDR3 is TGTGCCAGCAGCGTGAACCGGATAAGCTACGAGCAGTACTTC. Drawing the rest from reference TRBV7-2 and TRBJ2-7, the complete variable domain is GAGVSQSPSNKVTEKGKDVELRCDPISGHTALYWYRQSLGQGLEFLIYFQGNSAPDKSGLPSDRFSAERTGGSVSTLTIQRTQQEDSAVYLCASSVNRISYEQYFGPGTRLTVT.

This sequence joins TRBV7-6 and TRBJ2-1; 7 positions match TRBD2. The CDR3 spans 16 residues. The V gene's germline CDR1 is SGHVS and CDR2 FNYEAQ. The V gene end was trimmed by 0 bases and the J gene end by 2 bases; junction bases not matched to a gene: 4. CDR3 in DNA: TGTGCCAGCAGCTTAGCTGCGGGGGTAGCCTACAATGAGCAGTTCTTC. It is translated as CASSLAAGVAYNEQFF.

The rearrangement links TRBV19 to TRBJ2-4; D is unresolved. Trimming took off 5 bases at V and 0 bases at J, with 11 bases between the two ends. Germline V gene data show CDR1 as LNHDA and CDR2 as SQIVND (reference sequence). The CDR3 loop spans 15 amino acids. The CDR3 sequence: CASSPRTLAKNIQYF. Written as DNA, the CDR3 is TGTGCCAGTAGTCCCCGGACCCTAGCCAAAAACATTCAGTACTTC.

This sequence joins TRBV19 and TRBJ1-1, with a possible D match to TRBD1 (5 bases). The germline CDR1 and CDR2 sequences are LNHDA and SQIVND (reference sequence). There are 13 residues in the CDR3. V was cut by 5 bases and J by 4 bases, with 11 bases left in between. DNA of the CDR3: TGTGCCAGTAGTTTCGGGACGGGCACTGAAGCTTTCTTT. It specifies CASSFGTGTEAFF. Full variable domain (outside the CDR3, taken from reference TRBV19 and TRBJ1-1): DGGITQSPKYLFRKEGQNVTLSCEQNLNHDAMYWYRQDPGQGLRLIYYSQIVNDFQKGDIAEGYSVSREKKESFPLTVTSAQKNPTAFYLCASSFGTGTEAFFGQGTRLTVV.

The chain joins TRBV5-1 to TRBJ2-7; tentative D call: TRBD2 (5 bases). Between the trimmed V and J ends, which lost 3 bases and 7 bases, there was a span of 8 bases. Germline V gene lookup returns CDR1 SGHRS and CDR2 YFSETQ. The CDR3 covers 11 residues. The chain's CDR3 is CASSWEREQYF. CDR3 coding DNA: TGCGCCAGCAGCTGGGAGCGGGAGCAGTACTTC.

CDR3 bases: TGTGCCAGCAGCCTTCAGGGGGCAGAGACCCAGTACTTC. Protein: CASSLQGAETQYF. V is TRBV9 and J is TRBJ2-5; TRBD1 matches at 8 bases. J was trimmed by 4 bases and V by 4 bases; bases with no gene match: 3. The CDR3 sequence is 13 residues long. Germline V gene lookup returns CDR1 SGDLS and CDR2 YYNGEE. The complete variable domain, with remaining parts taken from reference TRBV9 and TRBJ2-5, reads DSGVTQTPKHLITATGQRVTLRCSPRSGDLSVYWYQQSLDQGLQFLIQYYNGEERAKGNILERFSAQQFPDLHSELNLSSLELGDSALYFCASSLQGAETQYFGPGTRLLVL.

This clone was recorded a few times. The gene calls are TRBV2 and TRBJ2-1; TRBD1 matches 9 bases. There are 14 residues in the CDR3. Looked up from germline, CDR1 is SNHLY and CDR2 is FYNNEI. V lost 4 bases, J lost 4 bases, and 2 bases stayed unmatched. As DNA, the CDR3 is TGTGCCAGCAGTGGGGGGACAGGGTACAATGAGCAGTTCTTC. The encoded protein is CASSGGTGYNEQFF.

The V and J genes are TRBV9 and TRBJ2-1; 9 bases match TRBD2. The CDR3 is 15 amino acids. Per germline, CDR1 SGDLS and CDR2 YYNGEE. V lost 3 bases to trimming and J lost 9 bases; unmatched junction nucleotides: 10. Here the CDR3 reads CASSGPLAGVGEQFF. CDR3 nucleotide sequence: TGTGCCAGCAGCGGCCCCTTAGCGGGAGTTGGTGAGCAGTTCTTC.